Sequencing of this T cell receptor (beta chain) was carried out in a study of cytomegalovirus exposure and HLA in healthy donors. The V segment lost 3 bases and the J segment 7 bases; nucleotides outside the gene matches: 9. CDR3 size: 14 residues. Germline loops: CDR1 SQVTM, CDR2 ANQGSEA. The PCR made use of 60 Vbeta and 13 Jbeta primers. Some clones are missing from TCRdb's copy, which holds only in-frame ones; the method was immunoSEQ multiplex PCR. The data show approximately 190,000 clones, more than 65% seen once. The source material was PBMCs. The clonotype comes from a man aged 40-55 years in good health and CMV-seropositive. The chain uses TRBV29-1 and TRBJ2-7, with 10 nucleotides matching TRBD2. CDR3 in amino acids: CSVEGVAGGREQYF. CDR3 nucleotide sequence: TGCAGCGTTGAGGGGGTAGCGGGAGGTAGGGAGCAGTACTTC.